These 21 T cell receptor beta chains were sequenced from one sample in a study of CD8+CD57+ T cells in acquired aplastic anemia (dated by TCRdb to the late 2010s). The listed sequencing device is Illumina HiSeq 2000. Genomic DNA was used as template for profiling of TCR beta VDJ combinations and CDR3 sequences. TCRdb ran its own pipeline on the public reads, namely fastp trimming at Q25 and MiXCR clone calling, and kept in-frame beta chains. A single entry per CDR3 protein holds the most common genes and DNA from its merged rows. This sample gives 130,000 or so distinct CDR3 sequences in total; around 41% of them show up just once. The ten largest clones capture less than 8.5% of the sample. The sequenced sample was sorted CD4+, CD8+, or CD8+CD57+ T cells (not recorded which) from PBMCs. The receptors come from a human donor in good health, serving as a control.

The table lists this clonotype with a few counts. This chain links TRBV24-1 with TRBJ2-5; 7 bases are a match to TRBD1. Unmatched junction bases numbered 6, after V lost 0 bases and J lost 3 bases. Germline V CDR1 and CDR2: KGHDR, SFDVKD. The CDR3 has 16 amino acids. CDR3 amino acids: CATSDLPATGEETQYF. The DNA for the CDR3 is TGTGCCACCAGTGATTTGCCGGCCACAGGGGAAGAGACCCAGTACTTC.

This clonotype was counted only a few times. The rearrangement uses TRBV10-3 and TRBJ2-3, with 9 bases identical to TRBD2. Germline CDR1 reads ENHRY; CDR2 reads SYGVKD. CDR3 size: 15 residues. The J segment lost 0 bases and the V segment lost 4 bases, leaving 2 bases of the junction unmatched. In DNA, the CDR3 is TGTGCCATCAGTGGACTAGCGGTTAGCACAGATACGCAGTATTTT. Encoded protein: CAISGLAVSTDTQYF.

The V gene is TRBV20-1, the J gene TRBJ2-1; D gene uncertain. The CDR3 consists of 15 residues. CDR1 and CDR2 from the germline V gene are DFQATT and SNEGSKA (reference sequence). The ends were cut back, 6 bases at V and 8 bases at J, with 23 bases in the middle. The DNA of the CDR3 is TGCAGTGCCAGCAGTGTACTCCGCGGCGAGGATGAGCAGTTCTTC. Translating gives CSASSVLRGEDEQFF.

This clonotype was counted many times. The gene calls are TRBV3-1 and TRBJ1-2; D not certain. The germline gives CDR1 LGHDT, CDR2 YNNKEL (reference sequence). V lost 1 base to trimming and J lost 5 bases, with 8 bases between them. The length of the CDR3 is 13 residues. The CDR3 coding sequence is TGTGCCAGCAGCCAAGTGGCGTGGTATGGCTACACCTTC. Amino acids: CASSQVAWYGYTF.

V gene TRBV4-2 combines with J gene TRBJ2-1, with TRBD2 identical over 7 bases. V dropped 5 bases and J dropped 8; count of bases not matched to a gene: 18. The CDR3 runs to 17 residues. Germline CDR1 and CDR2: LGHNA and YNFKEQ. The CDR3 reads CASSVPGSAGAVDEQFF. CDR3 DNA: TGTGCCAGCAGCGTCCCAGGGTCGGCGGGAGCTGTGGATGAGCAGTTCTTC.

CDR3 protein: CASSLAPGTSGWATGELFF. In DNA, the CDR3 is TGTGCCAGCAGCTTAGCCCCCGGGACTAGCGGGTGGGCCACCGGGGAGCTGTTTTTT. The gene calls are TRBV7-2 and TRBJ2-2; 12 bases map to TRBD2. This CDR3 is built from 19 residues. Germline V gene sequence: CDR1 SGHTA, CDR2 FQGNSA. V lost 0 bases and J lost 4; bases outside the gene matches: 9.

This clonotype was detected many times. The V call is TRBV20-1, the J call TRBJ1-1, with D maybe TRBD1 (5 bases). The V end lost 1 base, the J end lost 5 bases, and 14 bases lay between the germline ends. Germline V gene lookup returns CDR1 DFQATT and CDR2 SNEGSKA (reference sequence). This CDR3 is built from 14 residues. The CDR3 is CSARVRARGTEAFF. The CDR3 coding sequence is TGCAGTGCTAGAGTGAGGGCTCGGGGGACTGAAGCTTTCTTT.

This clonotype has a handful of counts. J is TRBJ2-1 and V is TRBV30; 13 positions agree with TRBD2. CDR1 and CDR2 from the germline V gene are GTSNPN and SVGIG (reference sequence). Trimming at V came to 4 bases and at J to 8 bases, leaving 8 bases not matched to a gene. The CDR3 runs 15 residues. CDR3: CAWITSGGAGHEQFF. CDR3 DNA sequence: TGTGCCTGGATCACTAGCGGGGGGGCTGGTCATGAGCAGTTCTTC.

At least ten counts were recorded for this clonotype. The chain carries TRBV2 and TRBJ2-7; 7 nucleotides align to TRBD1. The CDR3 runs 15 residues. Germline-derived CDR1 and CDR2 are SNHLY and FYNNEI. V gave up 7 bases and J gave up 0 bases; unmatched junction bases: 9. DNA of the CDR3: TGTGCCAGCAAGAGGAACCGGGACAGCTCCTACGAGCAGTACTTC. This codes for CASKRNRDSSYEQYF.

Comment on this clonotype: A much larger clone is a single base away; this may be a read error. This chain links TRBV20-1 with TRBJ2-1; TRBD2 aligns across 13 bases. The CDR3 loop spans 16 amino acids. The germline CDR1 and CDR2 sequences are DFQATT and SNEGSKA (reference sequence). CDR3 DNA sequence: TGCGGTGCGCCCCGACTAGCGGGGGGACATAGCAATGAGCAGTTCTTC. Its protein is CGAPRLAGGHSNEQFF.

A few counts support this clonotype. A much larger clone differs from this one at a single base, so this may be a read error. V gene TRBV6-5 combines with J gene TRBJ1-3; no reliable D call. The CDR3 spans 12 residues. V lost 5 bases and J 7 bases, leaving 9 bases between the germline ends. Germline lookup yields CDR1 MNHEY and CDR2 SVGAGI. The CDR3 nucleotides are TGTGCCAGCAGTCACTTGGGGAACACCATATATTTT. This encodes CASSHLGNTIYF.

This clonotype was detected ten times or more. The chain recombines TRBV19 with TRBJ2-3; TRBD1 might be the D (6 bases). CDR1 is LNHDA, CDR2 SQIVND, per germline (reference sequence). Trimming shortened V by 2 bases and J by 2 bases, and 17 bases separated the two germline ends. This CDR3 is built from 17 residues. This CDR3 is CASSISTGIGTTDTQYF. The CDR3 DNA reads TGTGCCAGTAGTATAAGCACAGGGATAGGCACCACAGATACGCAGTATTTT.

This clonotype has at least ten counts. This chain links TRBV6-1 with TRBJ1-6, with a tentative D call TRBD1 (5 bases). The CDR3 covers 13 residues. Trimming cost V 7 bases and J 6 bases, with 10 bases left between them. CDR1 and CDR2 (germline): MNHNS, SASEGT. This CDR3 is CASTLTANSPLHF. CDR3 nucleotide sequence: TGTGCCAGCACGTTGACAGCTAATTCACCCCTCCACTTT.

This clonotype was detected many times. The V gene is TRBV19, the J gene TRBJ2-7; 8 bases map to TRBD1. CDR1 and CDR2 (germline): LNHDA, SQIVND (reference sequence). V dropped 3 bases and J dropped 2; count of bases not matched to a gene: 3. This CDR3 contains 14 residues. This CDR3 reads CASSMTGVAYEQYF. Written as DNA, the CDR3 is TGTGCCAGTAGTATGACAGGGGTGGCCTACGAGCAGTACTTC.

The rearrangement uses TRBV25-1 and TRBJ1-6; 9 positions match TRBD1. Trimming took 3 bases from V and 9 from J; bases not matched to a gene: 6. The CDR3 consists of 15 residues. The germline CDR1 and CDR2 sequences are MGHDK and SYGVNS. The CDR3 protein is CASSESGTGISPLHF. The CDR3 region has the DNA TGTGCCAGCAGTGAGAGCGGGACAGGGATTTCACCCCTCCACTTT.

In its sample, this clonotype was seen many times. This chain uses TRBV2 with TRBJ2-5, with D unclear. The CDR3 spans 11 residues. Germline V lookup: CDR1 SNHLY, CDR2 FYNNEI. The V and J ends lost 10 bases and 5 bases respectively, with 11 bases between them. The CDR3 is CANGAQETQYF. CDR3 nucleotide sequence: TGTGCCAACGGTGCGCAGGAGACCCAGTACTTC.

The CDR3 DNA follows: TGTGCCAGCAGTCTTGGTGGGACAGGGCCTAACTATGGCTACACCTTC. Protein: CASSLGGTGPNYGYTF. The chain joins TRBV12-3 or TRBV12-4 to TRBJ1-2; TRBD1 aligns across 9 bases. The CDR3 loop spans 16 amino acids. V gave up 5 bases and J gave up 0 bases; unmatched junction bases: 7.

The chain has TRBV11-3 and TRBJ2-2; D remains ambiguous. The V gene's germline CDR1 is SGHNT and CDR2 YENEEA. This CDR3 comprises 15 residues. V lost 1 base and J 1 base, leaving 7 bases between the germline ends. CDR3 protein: CASSLGFLNTGELFF. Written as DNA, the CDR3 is TGTGCCAGCAGCTTAGGGTTCCTGAACACCGGGGAGCTGTTTTTT.

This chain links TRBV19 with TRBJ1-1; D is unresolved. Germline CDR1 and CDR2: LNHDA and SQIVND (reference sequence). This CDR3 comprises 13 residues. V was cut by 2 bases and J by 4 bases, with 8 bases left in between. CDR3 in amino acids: CASSIQDGTEAFF. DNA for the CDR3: TGTGCCAGTAGTATACAGGATGGCACTGAAGCTTTCTTT.

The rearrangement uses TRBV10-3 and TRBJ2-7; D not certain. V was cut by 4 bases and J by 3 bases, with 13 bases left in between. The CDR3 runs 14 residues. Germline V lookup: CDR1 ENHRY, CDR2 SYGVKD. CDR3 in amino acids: CAISVETLNYEQYF. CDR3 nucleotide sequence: TGTGCCATCAGTGTGGAGACCCTTAACTACGAGCAGTACTTC.

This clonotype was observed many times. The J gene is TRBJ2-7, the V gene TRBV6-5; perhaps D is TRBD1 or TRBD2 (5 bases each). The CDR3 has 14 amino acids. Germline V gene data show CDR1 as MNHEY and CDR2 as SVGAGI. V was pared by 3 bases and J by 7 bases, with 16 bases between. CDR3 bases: TGTGCCAGCAGTTATATCGGGGCCAAAAAGGAGCAGTACTTC. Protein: CASSYIGAKKEQYF.